The rows below give T cell receptor beta chains drawn from one sample of a study of identical twins. TCRdb redid the calling of the 5' RACE reads with MiXCR, one entry per CDR3 protein. The repertoire holds about 700,000 distinct CDR3 sequences, around 5.7% seen once, with 1.5% to 2% in the top ten. What was sequenced was naive T cells sorted from blood. These receptors were obtained from a man between 18 and 35 years old in good health. CDR3s include the opening cysteine and the closing phenylalanine or tryptophan. D genes are given only for firm matches. Expanded clones get a size class; other rows say once, few or many, or leave the size out.

>TRBD2|TRBV4-1|-|TRBJ2-1
CASSQDDRLARNEQFF
TGCGCCAGCAGCCAAGATGACCGACTAGCTCGCAATGAGCAGTTCTTC
>-|TRBV2|few|TRBJ1-5
CASSSGQGSQPQHF
TGTGCCAGCAGTTCAGGGCAGGGCAGTCAGCCCCAGCATTTT
>TRBD1|TRBV24-1|many|TRBJ2-1
CATSDGTGGLNEQFF
TGTGCCACCAGTGATGGTACAGGGGGCCTCAATGAGCAGTTCTTC
>-|TRBV6-2/TRBV6-3|many|TRBJ2-1
CASSQDLDNEQFF
TGTGCCAGCAGCCAGGACTTAGACAATGAGCAGTTCTTC
>-|TRBV5-6|many|TRBJ2-6
CASSGVRSGANVLTF
TGTGCCAGCAGCGGGGTCCGCTCTGGGGCCAACGTCCTGACTTTC
>-|TRBV10-3|many|TRBJ2-1
CAISESDPEQFF
TGTGCCATCAGTGAATCTGACCCCGAGCAGTTCTTC
>-|TRBV24-1|-|TRBJ2-3
CATSGLGPADNTDTQYF
TGTGCCACCAGTGGTCTAGGGCCCGCAGACAACACAGATACGCAGTATTTT
>TRBD2|TRBV3-1|-|TRBJ2-3
CASSNNLLAGGWSTDTQYF
TGTGCCAGCAGCAATAATCTACTAGCGGGAGGGTGGAGCACAGATACGCAGTATTTT
>-|TRBV12-3/TRBV12-4|many|TRBJ2-1
CASSAEDWNNEQFF
TGTGCCAGCAGTGCCGAAGACTGGAACAATGAGCAGTTCTTC
>-|TRBV20-1|many|TRBJ2-7
CSARRQGLPYEQYF
TGCAGTGCTAGACGCCAGGGCCTACCATACGAGCAGTACTTC
>-|TRBV21-1|many|TRBJ2-1
CASSKDAWRQGFPEQFF
TGTGCCAGCAGCAAAGATGCTTGGAGACAGGGGTTTCCTGAGCAGTTCTTC
>-|TRBV3-1|-|TRBJ2-5
CASSQVSRIRGGRETQYF
TGTGCCAGCAGCCAAGTCTCCAGGATTCGGGGAGGACGAGAGACCCAGTACTTC
>TRBD1|TRBV4-1|-|TRBJ1-3
CASSQGQSSGNTIYF
TGCGCCAGCAGCCAGGGACAGAGCTCTGGAAACACCATATATTTT
>-|TRBV20-1|many|TRBJ2-1
CSAREGTNEQFF
TGCAGTGCCAGAGAGGGGACGAATGAGCAGTTCTTC
>-|TRBV12-3/TRBV12-4|many|TRBJ1-2
CASSPLEGHYGYTF
TGTGCCAGCAGTCCCCTCGAGGGGCATTATGGCTACACCTTC
>TRBD1|TRBV20-1|-|TRBJ1-6
CSARDRVTGGSYNSPLHF
TGCAGTGCTAGAGATCGGGTTACAGGGGGCTCCTATAATTCACCCCTCCACTTT
>-|TRBV20-1|-|TRBJ1-5
CSARDRLGEMQPQHF
TGCAGTGCTAGAGATAGGTTGGGGGAGATGCAGCCCCAGCATTTT
>-|TRBV21-1|many|TRBJ2-4
CASSPHPGSGIQYF
TGTGCCAGCAGCCCCCACCCGGGGTCTGGCATTCAGTACTTC
>-|TRBV20-1|many|TRBJ2-3
CSAHTRQGWADTQYF
TGCAGTGCCCACACCCGGCAGGGATGGGCAGATACGCAGTATTTT
>TRBD2|TRBV5-1|many|TRBJ2-7
CASSPPGLANKDHEQYF
TGCGCCAGCAGCCCTCCGGGACTAGCGAACAAGGACCACGAGCAGTACTTC
>-|TRBV5-6|-|TRBJ2-3
CASSLFWNSGRGGVTSTDTQYF
TGTGCCAGCAGCTTGTTCTGGAATAGCGGTCGAGGTGGGGTAACTAGCACAGATACGCAGTATTTT
>TRBD1|TRBV24-1|many|TRBJ2-1
CATSTGGSGIARDNEQFF
TGTGCCACTTCGACAGGGGGCTCGGGGATAGCTAGAGACAATGAGCAGTTCTTC